This TCR beta chain was found in a study of graft-versus-host responses after intestinal transplantation. Overall study: Each recipient received a multivisceral, liver-intestinal, or isolated intestinal graft.

This clone was seen just once. Its antigen remains unknown. Findings of the study overall: GvH clones were found in recipient marrow; some appeared first in ileum or blood.

Data came from immunoSEQ multiplex PCR; TCRdb stores just in-frame clones and leaves some out. The table lists tens of thousands of clones, around 89% of them singletons. The TCR comes from a human donor who received an intestinal transplant. The starting material was unstimulated CD8+ T cells sorted from spleen or lymph node cells, obtained before intestinal transplant.

The CDR3 loop reads CASSLALGGVRGGYTF. DNA of the CDR3: TGTGCCAGCAGCTTAGCCCTCGGAGGGGTGAGGGGCGGCTACACCTTC. The chain employs TRBV7-9 and TRBJ1-2; weak D call: TRBD1 (5 bases). The germline V gene has CDR1 SEHNR and CDR2 FQNEAQ (reference sequence). The germline V and J ends were trimmed by 0 bases and 8 bases, with 19 bases remaining between them. CDR3 size: 16 residues.